The 3 T cell receptor beta chains below all came from one sample that was sequenced in a study of blood T cell repertoires in COVID-19. The assay was immunoSEQ multiplex PCR, and TCRdb's table has in-frame clones only and misses some. The sample has roughly 330,000 clones, about 82% seen once; the top ten hold around 1.5%. Sample: peripheral blood. The receptors come from a woman between 45 and 65 years old with acute or convalescent COVID-19.

V is TRBV7-2 and J is TRBJ2-3; tentatively, D is TRBD2 (5 bases). The CDR3 has 15 residues. CDR1 is SGHTA and CDR2 is FQGNSA in the germline V gene. Trimming stripped 3 bases from V and 6 bases from J, with 16 bases between. CDR3 in amino acids: CASSFYREVGDTQYF. In DNA, the CDR3 is TGTGCCAGCAGCTTTTACCGGGAAGTTGGGGATACGCAGTATTTT.

This clone has only a few counts. The chain joins TRBV2 to TRBJ1-4; 7 positions agree with TRBD1. The CDR3 runs to 15 residues. Germline V gene lookup returns CDR1 SNHLY and CDR2 FYNNEI. V lost 8 bases, J lost 5 bases, and 11 bases stayed unmatched. The CDR3 spells CASGRQGGGNEKLFF. CDR3 DNA: TGTGCCAGCGGGCGTCAGGGGGGAGGAAATGAAAAACTGTTTTTT. The variable domain in full, completed from reference TRBV2 and TRBJ1-4, reads EPEVTQTPSHQVTQMGQEVILRCVPISNHLYFYWYRQILGQKVEFLVSFYNNEISEKSEIFDDQFSVERPDGSNFTLKIRSTKLEDSAMYFCASGRQGGGNEKLFFGSGTQLSVL.

This chain connects TRBV3-1 (or the pseudogene TRBV3-2) to TRBJ1-1; 10 nucleotides match TRBD1. Germline values: CDR1 LGHDT, CDR2 YNNKEL (reference sequence). Unmatched junction bases numbered 1, after V lost 5 bases and J lost 1 base. The CDR3 runs 14 residues. The CDR3 DNA sequence: TGTGCCAGCAGCAGGGACAGGGGGAACACTGAAGCTTTCTTT. Encoded protein: CASSRDRGNTEAFF.